The following is a T cell receptor beta chain sequence with its context. The antigen is undetermined. These data are taken from a study of Ad26.COV2.S vaccination and SARS-CoV-2 variants. Study details: Intramuscular Ad26.COV2.S at 5x10^10 or 1x10^11 viral particles. Study-level results: Vaccine recipients posted higher spike-specific TCR breadth than their placebo counterparts.

The method was immunoSEQ multiplex PCR; TCRdb's version includes in-frame clones alone and lacks a portion of them. Among under 500,000 clones listed, approximately 92% were seen once. Sample treatment: around 19 received Ad26.COV2.S at low or high dose, single or two shots; several received placebo; per-sample allocation not given. Material that was analyzed had been drawn on day 63 after the first vaccine or placebo injection. In the vaccine, an Ad26 vector expressed the SARS-CoV-2 spike of the Wuhan strain. The CDR3 sequence is 15 residues long. Germline-derived CDR1 and CDR2 are SGHVS and FQNEAQ. Trimming took off 0 bases at V and 0 bases at J, with 8 bases between the two ends.

The receptor comes from a person between 18 and 65 years old who received the Ad26.COV2.S COVID-19 vaccine or a placebo. This chain links TRBV7-8 with TRBJ1-1; the D is unclear. Sequences were derived from peripheral blood, sampled in a trial of Ad26.COV2.S vaccine versus placebo. Written as DNA, the CDR3 is TGTGCCAGCAGCTTAGCGGCAGGTTTGAACACTGAAGCTTTCTTT. Its translation is CASSLAAGLNTEAFF.